These 25 T cell receptor beta chains originate from one sample sequenced in a study of blood T cell repertoires in COVID-19. Repertoires were generated with immunoSEQ multiplex PCR, while TCRdb's copy carries only in-frame clones and drops some. The table records some 50,000 clones, about three quarters of them present only once. Material for sequencing was peripheral blood. The receptors originated from a human donor with active or convalescent COVID-19. The donor label of this sample is uncertain.

The chain joins TRBV5-1 to TRBJ2-1; 7 bases are a match to TRBD1. The CDR3 totals 13 residues. After removal of 4 bases from V and 4 bases from J, the junction contained 2 bases not matched to a gene. Germline lookup yields CDR1 SGHRS and CDR2 YFSETQ. CDR3 DNA sequence: TGCGCCAGCAGCGGGGGACAGTACAATGAGCAGTTCTTC. Translating gives CASSGGQYNEQFF. Based on the CDR3 plus reference TRBV5-1 and TRBJ2-1, the full variable domain is KAGVTQTPRYLIKTRGQQVTLSCSPISGHRSVSWYQQTPGQGLQFLFEYFSETQRNKGNFPGRFSGRQFSNSRSEMNVSTLELGDSALYLCASSGGQYNEQFFGPGTRLTVL.

The chain joins TRBV28 to TRBJ2-3; D is unclear. In germline, CDR1 is MDHEN, CDR2 SYDVKM. Trimming shortened V by 4 bases and J by 0 bases, and 5 bases separated the two germline ends. This CDR3 region has 13 residues. The CDR3 sequence: CASSSPSTDTQYF. The CDR3, as DNA: TGTGCCAGCAGTTCCCCTAGCACAGATACGCAGTATTTT. Filled out from reference TRBV28 and TRBJ2-3, the complete variable domain reads DVKVTQSSRYLVKRTGEKVFLECVQDMDHENMFWYRQDPGLGLRLIYFSYDVKMKEKGDIPEGYSVSREKKERFSLILESASTNQTSMYLCASSSPSTDTQYFGPGTRLTVL.

J is TRBJ2-5 and V is TRBV7-3; D gene unclear. Trimming removed 5 bases at V and 2 bases at J, with 9 bases between. The CDR3 spans 13 residues. CDR1 SGHTA and CDR2 FQGTGA come from the germline V gene. Here the CDR3 DNA reads TGTGCCAGCAGCGCAAACTTGCAAGAGACCCAGTACTTC. Encoded protein: CASSANLQETQYF.

This clone has more than one count but fewer than ten. The J gene is TRBJ2-1, the V gene TRBV9; the match to TRBD2 covers 7 bases. The CDR3 contains 14 residues. V shed 2 bases and J 3 bases; nucleotides not matched to a gene: 2. Germline values: CDR1 SGDLS, CDR2 YYNGEE. The CDR3 region is CASSVSSGYNEQFF. The CDR3 bases are TGTGCCAGCAGCGTTTCTAGCGGCTACAATGAGCAGTTCTTC.

The gene calls are TRBV28 and TRBJ2-5, with 8 bases lining up with TRBD1. Per the germline V gene, CDR1 is MDHEN and CDR2 is SYDVKM. This CDR3 region has 15 residues. With 2 bases clipped from V and 5 bases from J, the junction kept 7 bases outside the gene matches. CDR3: CASSLGQGEGETQYF. CDR3 in DNA: TGTGCCAGCAGTTTAGGACAGGGTGAAGGGGAGACCCAGTACTTC.

The chain uses TRBV14 and TRBJ1-2; 9 positions match TRBD1. The CDR3 is 15 amino acids. The V and J ends lost 2 bases and 4 bases, in that order; junction bases with no gene match: 5. The germline V gene has CDR1 SGHDN and CDR2 FVKESK. The CDR3 region is CASSQSGTGLYGYTF. As DNA, the CDR3 is TGTGCCAGCAGCCAATCCGGGACAGGGCTCTATGGCTACACCTTC.

V is TRBV3-1 (or the pseudogene TRBV3-2) and J is TRBJ2-7, with 10 bases aligning to TRBD2. The CDR3 has 18 amino acids. The V and J ends lost 0 bases and 3 bases, in that order; junction bases with no gene match: 11. Germline CDR1 reads LGHDT; CDR2 reads YNNKEL (reference sequence). This chain's CDR3 is CASSQDGIAGGTFYEQYF. CDR3 sequence (DNA): TGTGCCAGCAGCCAAGACGGAATAGCGGGAGGTACTTTCTACGAGCAGTACTTC.

This clone was recorded only once. The chain is built from TRBV5-1 and TRBJ2-3, with unresolved D. The V end was cut by 0 bases, the J end by 6 bases, with 8 bases between. Per the germline V gene, CDR1 is SGHRS and CDR2 is YFSETQ. CDR3 length: 13 residues. The CDR3 DNA reads as TGCGCCAGCAGCTTGGTCCTGGCCGATACGCAGTATTTT. Translation gives CASSLVLADTQYF.

This clone has a single count. This sequence joins TRBV12-3 or TRBV12-4 and TRBJ2-5; D not resolved. The V gene lost 1 base and the J gene lost 1 base, with 4 bases spanning the gap. This CDR3 is built from 13 residues. CDR3: CASSLDSQETQYF. The DNA for the CDR3 is TGTGCCAGCAGTTTAGACAGCCAAGAGACCCAGTACTTC.

J is TRBJ2-3 and V is TRBV19; tentatively, D is TRBD2 (6 bases). The CDR3 runs 14 residues. The germline gives CDR1 LNHDA, CDR2 SQIVND (reference sequence). V lost 10 bases to trimming and J lost 0 bases, with 14 bases between them. CDR3 nucleotide sequence: TGTGCCACCAGGCGGGGCCCGAGCACAGATACGCAGTATTTT. Its translation: CATRRGPSTDTQYF. Full variable domain (rest looked up from reference TRBV19 and TRBJ2-3): DGGITQSPKYLFRKEGQNVTLSCEQNLNHDAMYWYRQDPGQGLRLIYYSQIVNDFQKGDIAEGYSVSREKKESFPLTVTSAQKNPTAFYLCATRRGPSTDTQYFGPGTRLTVL.

The V call is TRBV28, the J call TRBJ1-2, with D perhaps TRBD1 (6 bases). This CDR3 region has 14 residues. V was shortened by 5 bases and J by 5 bases, with 15 bases between the two germline ends. Germline V CDR1 and CDR2: MDHEN, SYDVKM. The CDR3 DNA sequence: TGTGCCAGCAGTCTGAAGGGGGGGACTTATGGCTACACCTTC. It is translated as CASSLKGGTYGYTF.

This clone was seen only a few times. The chain uses TRBV19 and TRBJ2-6; D is perhaps TRBD1 (7 bases). The germline V gene encodes CDR1 LNHDA and CDR2 SQIVND (reference sequence). The CDR3 runs to 17 residues. V lost 5 bases to trimming and J lost 2 bases, with 16 bases between them. CDR3 sequence (DNA): TGTGCCAGTAGTCTGGGACTGGGACAGACTGGGGCCAACGTCCTGACTTTC. Its translation is CASSLGLGQTGANVLTF.

The genes are TRBV5-1 and TRBJ2-3, with 8 bases fitting TRBD2. Germline V CDR1 and CDR2: SGHRS, YFSETQ. V shed 6 bases and J 5 bases; nucleotides not matched to a gene: 2. The CDR3 runs 12 residues. The CDR3 DNA sequence: TGCGCCAGCACCCGGGGGGGAGATACGCAGTATTTT. Translating gives CASTRGGDTQYF.

This chain connects TRBV4-1 to TRBJ1-3, with a possible D match to TRBD1 (5 bases). Per germline, CDR1 MGHRA and CDR2 YSYEKL. The CDR3 is 16 residues long. Trimming left V 1 base short and J 0 bases short, with 10 bases between. CDR3 region: CASSQATVLSGNTIYF. The CDR3 nucleotides are TGCGCCAGCAGCCAAGCGACAGTCCTCTCTGGAAACACCATATATTTT.

The V call is TRBV5-1, the J call TRBJ2-7; 7 positions agree with TRBD2. CDR3 length: 14 residues. V gave up 5 bases and J gave up 3 bases; unmatched junction bases: 8. Germline V gene sequence: CDR1 SGHRS, CDR2 YFSETQ. CDR3 sequence: CASSRASGFYEQYF. CDR3 DNA: TGCGCCAGCAGTCGGGCTAGCGGTTTCTACGAGCAGTACTTC.

This clone came up a few times. The chain employs TRBV28 and TRBJ2-7; TRBD1 agrees at 7 bases. Germline values: CDR1 MDHEN, CDR2 SYDVKM. The CDR3 has 16 amino acids. Trimming at V came to 3 bases and at J to 3 bases, leaving 11 bases not matched to a gene. CDR3 nucleotide sequence: TGTGCCAGCAGTTTTTTCCGCTTCCCAGGGGGCTACGAGCAGTACTTC. Its protein product is CASSFFRFPGGYEQYF.

The chain couples TRBV27 to TRBJ1-6; weak D call: TRBD1 (5 bases). CDR1 and CDR2 (germline): MNHEY, SMNVEV (reference sequence). The CDR3 is 13 amino acids. Trimming took 2 bases from V and 9 from J, leaving 8 bases between them. The CDR3 protein is CASSLATGSPLHF. The CDR3 DNA reads TGTGCCAGCAGTTTAGCTACAGGTTCACCCCTCCACTTT.

In regard to this clone: Other nucleotide sequences in the sample specify the same CDR3. The chain uses TRBV6-5 and TRBJ2-7; TRBD1 is a possible D gene (5 bases). Germline lookup yields CDR1 MNHEY and CDR2 SVGAGI. The V end was cut by 2 bases, the J end by 6 bases, with 14 bases between. This CDR3 is 14 amino acids long. CDR3 protein: CASSYRQGSREQYF. CDR3 DNA: TGTGCCAGCAGTTACCGGCAGGGTTCCCGCGAGCAGTACTTC.

The CDR3 nucleotides read TGTGCCAGCAGCTTAGATTCGGGACAGGGAGCTGGCTACACCTTC. It encodes CASSLDSGQGAGYTF. The chain carries TRBV7-3 and TRBJ1-2, with 9 bases identical to TRBD1. V dropped 2 bases and J dropped 7; count of bases not matched to a gene: 8. The CDR3 is 15 amino acids. The V gene's germline CDR1 is SGHTA and CDR2 FQGTGA.

The CDR3 loop reads CASRPSGRTSYEQYF. The DNA of the CDR3 is TGTGCCAGCAGACCTAGCGGGAGGACATCCTACGAGCAGTACTTC. V is TRBV6-2 or TRBV6-3 and J is TRBJ2-7; TRBD2 agrees at 11 bases. Trimming at V came to 6 bases and at J to 1 base, leaving 5 bases not matched to a gene. The CDR3 is 15 residues long. Germline CDR1 is MNHEY and CDR2 is SVGEGT.

CDR3 residues: CASSLAGSYEQYF. The CDR3 DNA sequence: TGTGCCAGCAGCTTGGCAGGATCCTACGAGCAGTACTTC. The chain recombines TRBV5-8 with TRBJ2-7, with unresolved D. The CDR3 is 13 amino acids. V was pared by 0 bases and J by 1 base, with 5 bases between. Germline V lookup: CDR1 SGHTS, CDR2 YDEGEE.

This clone has only a few counts. The chain links TRBV5-1 to TRBJ1-5; D might be TRBD1 (5 bases). The CDR3 has 15 residues. Germline values: CDR1 SGHRS, CDR2 YFSETQ. V shed 1 base and J shed 4 bases, with 12 bases lying between them. CDR3 sequence (DNA): TGCGCCAGCAGCTTGCTGGGGGGTTCAAATCAGCCCCAGCATTTT. Its protein product is CASSLLGGSNQPQHF.

The gene calls are TRBV5-5 and TRBJ2-5; 11 positions match TRBD2. The CDR3 is 15 amino acids. Germline assignment: CDR1 SGHKS and CDR2 YYEKEE (reference sequence). Trimming removed 4 bases from V and 5 bases from J; junction bases left unmatched: 7. This CDR3 reads CASSNPGLAAETQYF. DNA of the CDR3: TGTGCCAGCAGCAACCCGGGACTAGCGGCGGAGACCCAGTACTTC. Full variable domain (missing parts from reference TRBV5-5 and TRBJ2-5): DAGVTQSPTHLIKTRGQQVTLRCSPISGHKSVSWYQQVLGQGPQFIFQYYEKEERGRGNFPDRFSARQFPNYSSELNVNALLLGDSALYLCASSNPGLAAETQYFGPGTRLLVL.

The chain has TRBV12-3 or TRBV12-4 and TRBJ2-2; 8 bases match TRBD2. The CDR3 totals 12 residues. With 6 bases clipped from V and 6 bases from J, the junction kept 0 bases outside the gene matches. CDR3 protein: CASSGGAGELFF. The CDR3 nucleotides are TGTGCCAGCAGCGGGGGGGCCGGGGAGCTGTTTTTT.

The chain combines TRBV6-5 with TRBJ2-3, with D perhaps TRBD1 (5 bases). Trimming took off 6 bases at V and 5 bases at J, with 15 bases between the two ends. This CDR3 spans 14 amino acids. CDR1 and CDR2 (germline): MNHEY, SVGAGI. CDR3 nucleotide sequence: TGTGCCAGCAGGGGGCCCCGAGGAGAAGATACGCAGTATTTT. Translating gives CASRGPRGEDTQYF.